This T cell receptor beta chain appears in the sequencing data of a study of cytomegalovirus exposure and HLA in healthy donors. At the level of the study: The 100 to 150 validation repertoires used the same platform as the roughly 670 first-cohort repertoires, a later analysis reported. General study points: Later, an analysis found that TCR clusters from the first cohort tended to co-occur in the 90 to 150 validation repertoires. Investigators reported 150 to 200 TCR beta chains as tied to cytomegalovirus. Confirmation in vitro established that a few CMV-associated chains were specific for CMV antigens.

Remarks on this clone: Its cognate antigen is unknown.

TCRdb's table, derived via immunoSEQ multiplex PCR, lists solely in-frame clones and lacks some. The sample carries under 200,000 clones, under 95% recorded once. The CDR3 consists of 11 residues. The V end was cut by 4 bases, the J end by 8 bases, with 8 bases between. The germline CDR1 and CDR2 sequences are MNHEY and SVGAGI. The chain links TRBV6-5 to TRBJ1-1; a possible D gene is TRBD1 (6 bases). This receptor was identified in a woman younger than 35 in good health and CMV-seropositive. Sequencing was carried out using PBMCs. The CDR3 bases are TGTGCCAGCAGTTCTACAGGGGAAGCTTTCTTT. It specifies CASSSTGEAFF.